The rows below give T cell receptor beta chains drawn from one sample of a study of blood T cells in healthy people across ages. TCRdb re-called the 5' RACE reads with MiXCR, one entry per CDR3 protein. The sample includes roughly 680,000 distinct CDR3 sequences, around 50% of them seen just once. The sample consisted of blood. All receptors derive from a woman of 80 years or more in good health. The CDR3 runs from the conserved cysteine through the conserved F or W. The D gene is left open where the match is weak. Rows give clone size only sometimes, using once, few, many, or a class for an expanded clone.

TRBJ2-5,NA,TRBV6-6,NA,TGTGCCAGCAGCCCGATGACGGGGGGCCGTGAGCAGTACTTC,CASSPMTGGREQYF
TRBJ2-1,TRBD2,TRBV6-2/TRBV6-3,many,TGTGCCAGCAGTTACTCAGGCGGGAGACTCTACAATGAGCAGTTCTTC,CASSYSGGRLYNEQFF
TRBJ2-2,TRBD2,TRBV3-1,NA,TGTGCCAGCAGCCGAACTAGCGGGAGAAACACCGGGGAGCTGTTTTTT,CASSRTSGRNTGELFF
TRBJ2-7,NA,TRBV20-1,few,TGCAGTGTTTATCCCAGGGAGAACTACGAGCAGTACTTC,CSVYPRENYEQYF
TRBJ1-1,NA,TRBV28,many,TGTGCCAGCAGTCCAGGACCCTACACTGAAGCTTTCTTT,CASSPGPYTEAFF
TRBJ2-7,TRBD1,TRBV7-2,NA,TGTGCCAGCAGCACCCGGGACAGGGTGACCTACGAGCAGTACTTC,CASSTRDRVTYEQYF
TRBJ1-2,NA,TRBV20-1,few,TGCACCTCGGTACCCAGCATTAACTATGGCTACACCTTC,CTSVPSINYGYTF
TRBJ2-3,TRBD1,TRBV4-2,NA,TGTGCCAGCAGCCAAGTGAGTGGTCCGAGGGGGCTAGTTGGGACAGATACGCAGTATTTT,CASSQVSGPRGLVGTDTQYF
TRBJ2-1,NA,TRBV12-3/TRBV12-4,few,TGTGCCAGCAGTCCTGGGGGACGGAGTGAGCAGTTCTTC,CASSPGGRSEQFF
TRBJ2-3,TRBD2,TRBV11-2,NA,TGTGCCAGCAGCTTACTAGCGGGATCCACAGATACGCAGTATTTT,CASSLLAGSTDTQYF
TRBJ1-6,NA,TRBV27,NA,TGTGCCAGCAGTGGAAAGGGGGGGAATAATTCACCCCTCCACTTT,CASSGKGGNNSPLHF
TRBJ2-2,NA,TRBV25-1,few,TGTGCCAGCAGTACAAAAGGGACGTACACCGGGGAGCTGTTTTTT,CASSTKGTYTGELFF
TRBJ1-6,NA,TRBV20-1,NA,TGCAGTGCTAGTCGGCGAACAGGGCTCAATAATTCACCCCTCCACTTT,CSASRRTGLNNSPLHF
TRBJ2-2,NA,TRBV3-1,NA,TGTGCCAGCAGCGCAGTCTCCAGGGCCTCGGTTAACACCGGGGAGCTGTTTTTT,CASSAVSRASVNTGELFF
TRBJ1-6,NA,TRBV4-2,NA,TGTGCCAGCAGCCAAGGAGCTACTCTTACCAGCTCACCCCTCCACTTT,CASSQGATLTSSPLHF